The 9 T cell receptor beta chains presented below share a single source sample, sequenced in a study of beta chain features in type 1 diabetes. The entirety of the isolated RNA underwent reverse transcription, so expressed TCRB transcripts were sequenced. TCRdb's table, derived via immunoSEQ multiplex PCR, lists solely in-frame clones and lacks some. The table includes 350,000 to 450,000 clones, roughly 14% detected once. Sequencing was done on a sample of naive CD4+ T cells from blood. The receptors shown here come from a man aged 25-45 years in good health.

The chain is built from TRBV5-6 and TRBJ2-7, with D unresolved. V gave up 0 bases and J gave up 4 bases, with 8 bases separating them. CDR3 size: 13 residues. Germline values: CDR1 SGHDT, CDR2 YYEEEE. CDR3 coding DNA: TGTGCCAGCAGCTTGGCCGGAAGGTACGAGCAGTACGTC. It translates to CASSLAGRYEQYV.

This clone was seen a few times. This chain connects TRBV5-4 to TRBJ2-2; 8 bases align to TRBD2. The V gene end was trimmed by 4 bases and the J gene end by 6 bases; junction bases not matched to a gene: 11. CDR1 and CDR2 (germline): SGHNT, YYREEE (reference sequence). The CDR3 has 16 residues. CDR3 in amino acids: CASSPGVAGSSGELFF. The DNA of the CDR3 is TGTGCCAGCAGCCCCGGGGTAGCGGGGTCGTCCGGGGAGCTGTTTTTT. The variable domain in full, completed from reference TRBV5-4 and TRBJ2-2, reads ETGVTQSPTHLIKTRGQQVTLRCSSQSGHNTVSWYQQALGQGPQFIFQYYREEENGRGNFPPRFSGLQFPNYSSELNVNALELDDSALYLCASSPGVAGSSGELFFGEGSRLTVL.

V is TRBV5-1 and J is TRBJ2-1; 10 nucleotides agree with TRBD2. The germline V gene has CDR1 SGHRS and CDR2 YFSETQ. Trimming at V came to 4 bases and at J to 0 bases, leaving 4 bases not matched to a gene. This CDR3 is 16 amino acids long. CDR3 protein: CASSAGLAPSYNEQFF. The CDR3 region has the DNA TGCGCCAGCAGCGCGGGACTAGCGCCCTCCTACAATGAGCAGTTCTTC.

CDR3 sequence: CASRPRGQETQYF. The CDR3 DNA is TGTGCCAGCCGGCCAAGGGGTCAAGAGACCCAGTACTTC. The chain carries TRBV2 and TRBJ2-5; weak D call: TRBD1 (5 bases). The CDR3 is made up of 13 amino acids. CDR1 is SNHLY, CDR2 FYNNEI, per germline. V lost 8 bases and J lost 2, with 12 bases in between.

This clone was seen only a few times. The rearrangement uses TRBV10-3 and TRBJ2-5; D unresolved. This CDR3 is 11 amino acids long. Germline V gene sequence: CDR1 ENHRY, CDR2 SYGVKD. Trimming took off 4 bases at V and 2 bases at J, with 2 bases between the two ends. The CDR3 bases are TGTGCCATCAGTGTTCAAGAGACCCAGTACTTC. Its protein is CAISVQETQYF.

This clone was observed a handful of times. This chain joins TRBV7-9 and TRBJ1-1, with D possibly matching TRBD1 (6 bases). The CDR3 contains 11 residues. V was clipped by 8 bases and J by 7 bases, with 11 bases between them. The V gene's germline CDR1 is SEHNR and CDR2 FQNEAQ (reference sequence). DNA for the CDR3: TGTGCCAGCCAGACAGGTCGTGAAGCTTTCTTT. This translates into CASQTGREAFF.

This clone showed up just a few times. This chain uses TRBV7-9 with TRBJ1-5; D gene unclear. V shed 2 bases and J shed 4 bases, with 6 bases lying between them. The CDR3 contains 13 residues. Per germline, CDR1 SEHNR and CDR2 FQNEAQ (reference sequence). The CDR3 sequence is CASSLQENQPQHF. Here the CDR3 DNA reads TGTGCCAGCAGCTTACAGGAGAATCAGCCCCAGCATTTT.

This clone was picked up a small number of times. The V and J genes are TRBV13 and TRBJ2-2; D is perhaps TRBD1 or TRBD2 (5 bases each). This CDR3 region has 14 residues. V dropped 5 bases and J dropped 7 bases, with 14 bases sitting between them. The V gene's germline CDR1 is PRHDT and CDR2 FYEKMQ (reference sequence). This CDR3 reads CASSGGRKIGELFF. The CDR3 DNA follows: TGTGCCAGCAGCGGGGGACGGAAGATCGGGGAGCTGTTTTTT.

Regarding this clone: Distinct nucleotide sequences in the sample also encode this CDR3. The chain combines TRBV2 with TRBJ2-3; D ambiguous. The germline CDR1 and CDR2 sequences are SNHLY and FYNNEI. V shed 8 bases and J shed 4 bases, with 7 bases lying between them. This CDR3 has 11 residues. CDR3 coding DNA: TGTGCCAGCTCCCCGGCAGATACGCAGTATTTT. This encodes CASSPADTQYF. The whole variable domain, filled in from reference TRBV2 and TRBJ2-3, reads EPEVTQTPSHQVTQMGQEVILRCVPISNHLYFYWYRQILGQKVEFLVSFYNNEISEKSEIFDDQFSVERPDGSNFTLKIRSTKLEDSAMYFCASSPADTQYFGPGTRLTVL.